This record looks at one T cell receptor (beta chain) sequence and its context. The antigen is not known. Produced via immunoSEQ multiplex PCR; TCRdb's table is partial and in-frame only. The sample consists of millions of clones, about 95% of them appearing once. Terminally differentiated effector memory CD45RA+ cells were excluded by CCR7 positive selection of CD45RO-negative cells. The record originates from a study of shared clonotypes between healthy human individuals. Study outcomes and limitations: Sharing across four donors was seen in 4% to 5% of naive CD4 clonotypes. Donors were few, which limited the genetic and exposure-history diversity represented.

The CDR3 is 15 amino acids. J gave up 7 bases and V 4 bases, and 4 bases lay outside the gene matches. CDR1 and CDR2 from the germline V gene are SGDLS and YYNGEE. The specimen sequenced was naive CD8+ T cells sorted from blood. This chain joins TRBV9 and TRBJ2-1, with TRBD2 identical over 14 bases. The clonotype was recovered from a man between 18 and 35 years old in good health. CDR3 coding DNA: TGTGCCAGCAGCTCGACTAGCGGGAGGGCAAATGAGCAGTTCTTC. Protein sequence: CASSSTSGRANEQFF.